The 21 T cell receptor beta chains below come from one sample, sequenced in a study of technical replicates of blood from a handful of donors. Clones were sequenced by immunoSEQ multiplex PCR, and TCRdb holds only the in-frame ones, with some missing. Of tens of thousands of clones in the sample, about nine tenths were seen once. The sample comprised T cells isolated from PBMCs. All receptors derive from a human donor in good health. Some clones in this sample may be carry-over from other donors' samples.

The V call is TRBV12-5, the J call TRBJ1-5; D is unresolved. Per germline, CDR1 LGHNT and CDR2 FRNRAP. Trimming shortened V by 2 bases and J by 5 bases, and 19 bases separated the two germline ends. CDR3 size: 17 residues. The CDR3 here is CASGLRTAAARDQPQHF. CDR3 DNA: TGTGCTAGTGGTTTGAGAACAGCGGCCGCCCGCGATCAGCCCCAGCATTTT.

The chain recombines TRBV19 with TRBJ2-1; the match to TRBD1 covers 9 bases. The CDR3 length is 15 residues. J was trimmed by 5 bases and V by 6 bases; bases with no gene match: 8. Germline CDR1 LNHDA, CDR2 SQIVND (reference sequence). DNA for the CDR3: TGTGCCAGTAGGAAACGACAGGGGGGGAACAATGAGCAGTTCTTC. This encodes CASRKRQGGNNEQFF.

V and J are TRBV30 and TRBJ1-6, with D perhaps matching TRBD1 (6 bases). This CDR3 spans 15 amino acids. The germline CDR1 and CDR2 sequences are GTSNPN and SVGIG (reference sequence). The germline V and J ends were trimmed by 2 bases and 13 bases, with 21 bases remaining between them. DNA of the CDR3: TGTGCCTGGAGTTCACCAGGACAGCCTTCTGGGCCCCTCCACTTT. Its translation: CAWSSPGQPSGPLHF. The full variable domain, rest sourced from reference TRBV30 and TRBJ1-6, is SQTIHQWPATLVQPVGSPLSLECTVEGTSNPNLYWYRQAAGRGLQLLFYSVGIGQISSEVPQNLSASRPQDRQFILSSKKLLLSDSGFYLCAWSSPGQPSGPLHFGNGTRLTVT.

The chain employs TRBV5-3 and TRBJ2-3; D remains ambiguous. TRBV5-3 is annotated as an ORF whose role is uncertain. The V end was cut by 2 bases, the J end by 0 bases, with 10 bases between. This CDR3 has 15 residues. CDR3 sequence reads: CARSFRTPSTDTQYF. The CDR3 region has the DNA TGTGCCAGAAGCTTCAGAACGCCTAGCACAGATACGCAGTATTTT.

The chain is built from TRBV21-1 and TRBJ2-1; TRBD1 is the table's D call and was not checked against the DNA. TRBV21-1 is deemed a pseudogene. The CDR3 consists of 14 residues. The CDR3 region is CASSTTGPENEQFF. The DNA for the CDR3 is TGTGCCAGCAGCACCACAGGCCCCGAGAATGAGCAGTTCTTC.

In this sample, this clone turned up once. This sequence joins TRBV7-9 and TRBJ2-3, with 9 bases fitting TRBD2. V shed 3 bases and J 3 bases; nucleotides not matched to a gene: 7. The length of the CDR3 is 16 residues. Germline V gene lookup returns CDR1 SEHNR and CDR2 FQNEAQ (reference sequence). CDR3 DNA sequence: TGTGCCAGCAGCTTGTCCAGGGCGGGAGGGACAGATACGCAGTATTTT. This encodes CASSLSRAGGTDTQYF.

The chain links TRBV20-1 to TRBJ2-7, with D tentatively TRBD2 (5 bases). Germline lookup yields CDR1 DFQATT and CDR2 SNEGSKA (reference sequence). The CDR3 contains 11 residues. With 6 bases removed from V and 3 bases from J, the gap between germline ends came to 9 bases. The CDR3 protein is CSAPLGYEQYF. Here the CDR3 DNA reads TGCAGTGCACCACTAGGCTACGAGCAGTACTTC.

The genes are TRBV18 and TRBJ1-1; D perhaps matches TRBD1 (6 bases). There are 17 residues in the CDR3. Germline V gene lookup returns CDR1 KGHSH and CDR2 LQKENI. V lost 1 base to trimming and J lost 1 base, with 16 bases between them. Here the CDR3 reads CASSPLLWNRENTEAFF. In DNA, the CDR3 is TGTGCCAGCTCACCACTTCTTTGGAACAGGGAGAACACTGAAGCTTTCTTT.

This chain connects TRBV28 to TRBJ1-2; 8 bases are a match to TRBD1. The germline V gene encodes CDR1 MDHEN and CDR2 SYDVKM. V trimming: 1 base; J trimming: 4 bases; junction bases outside the gene matches: 20. The CDR3 totals 20 residues. CDR3 region: CASSLLVGAGGFDRGYGYTF. DNA for the CDR3: TGTGCCAGCAGTTTATTGGTCGGCGCCGGGGGTTTCGACAGGGGCTATGGCTACACCTTC.

The J gene is TRBJ1-2, the V gene TRBV29-1; possible D gene TRBD1, 5 bases. The CDR3 extends over 11 amino acids. Germline assignment: CDR1 SQVTM and CDR2 ANQGSEA. Trimming took 3 bases from V and 5 from J, leaving 7 bases between them. CDR3 in amino acids: CSVDGGYGYTF. The CDR3 bases are TGCAGCGTTGACGGGGGATATGGCTACACCTTC.

This chain joins TRBV6-4 and TRBJ2-3, with TRBD2 identical over 10 bases. Germline V gene lookup returns CDR1 MRHNA and CDR2 SNTAGT. The CDR3 runs 14 residues. V trimming: 8 bases; J trimming: 6 bases; junction bases outside the gene matches: 8. CDR3 nucleotides: TGTGCCAGCTCGGTCCTAGCGGGAGCTGATACGCAGTATTTT. It yields the protein CASSVLAGADTQYF.

CDR3 coding DNA: TGTGCCAGTAGTACTAGCGGGAGGTCCAATGAGCAGTTCTTC. This sequence encodes CASSTSGRSNEQFF. The chain has TRBV19 and TRBJ2-1; 11 bases line up with TRBD2. The CDR3 runs 14 residues. The V and J ends lost 4 bases and 6 bases, in that order; junction bases with no gene match: 2. Per germline, CDR1 LNHDA and CDR2 SQIVND (reference sequence). The full variable domain, its missing parts supplied by reference TRBV19 and TRBJ2-1, is DGGITQSPKYLFRKEGQNVTLSCEQNLNHDAMYWYRQDPGQGLRLIYYSQIVNDFQKGDIAEGYSVSREKKESFPLTVTSAQKNPTAFYLCASSTSGRSNEQFFGPGTRLTVL.

The rearrangement links TRBV5-4 to TRBJ1-3, with D maybe TRBD1 (6 bases). Trimming took 4 bases from V and 3 from J, leaving 14 bases between them. Germline loops: CDR1 SGHNT, CDR2 YYREEE (reference sequence). The CDR3 contains 15 residues. The CDR3 sequence is CASSPQGSFGNTIYF. The CDR3 DNA sequence: TGTGCCAGCAGCCCACAGGGTTCCTTTGGAAACACCATATATTTT.

The chain couples TRBV27 to TRBJ1-4; 9 nucleotides agree with TRBD1. The germline V gene encodes CDR1 MNHEY and CDR2 SMNVEV (reference sequence). This CDR3 spans 16 amino acids. The J segment lost 8 bases and the V segment lost 4 bases, leaving 11 bases of the junction unmatched. The CDR3 sequence is CASSSPLQGALEKLFF. The DNA for the CDR3 is TGTGCCAGCAGTTCGCCCTTACAGGGGGCGCTGGAAAAACTGTTTTTT.

There are a few counts of this clone. V and J are TRBV15 and TRBJ1-5; D remains unclear. Trimming left V 3 bases short and J 4 bases short, with 4 bases between. CDR3 length: 12 amino acids. Per germline, CDR1 LNHNV and CDR2 YYDKDF (reference sequence). CDR3 nucleotides: TGTGCCACCAGCAGTAAAAATCAGCCCCAGCATTTT. It encodes CATSSKNQPQHF.

The J gene is TRBJ2-5, the V gene TRBV28; 14 nucleotides align to TRBD2. The CDR3 is 18 residues long. Germline V gene data show CDR1 as MDHEN and CDR2 as SYDVKM. The V gene end was trimmed by 6 bases and the J gene end by 4 bases; junction bases not matched to a gene: 13. The CDR3 DNA reads as TGTGCCAGCAGCGGCACCTTGGGACTAGCGGGAGTAGGAGAGACCCAGTACTTC. It yields the protein CASSGTLGLAGVGETQYF.

V gene TRBV27 combines with J gene TRBJ2-3; 11 bases are shared with TRBD2. The length of the CDR3 is 14 residues. Germline V gives CDR1 MNHEY, CDR2 SMNVEV (reference sequence). J was trimmed by 3 bases and V by 6 bases; bases with no gene match: 2. The CDR3 DNA is TGTGCCAGCAGACTAGCGGGAGCGACAGATACGCAGTATTTT. This encodes CASRLAGATDTQYF.

This clone was detected only a few times. The genes are TRBV6-5 and TRBJ1-1, with 7 bases matching TRBD1. This CDR3 has 15 residues. The trim removed 0 bases at V and 1 base at J, leaving 2 bases unmatched. Germline lookup yields CDR1 MNHEY and CDR2 SVGAGI. CDR3 sequence: CASSYSGTANTEAFF. CDR3 nucleotides: TGTGCCAGCAGTTACTCTGGGACAGCGAACACTGAAGCTTTCTTT.

The chain carries TRBV10-2 and TRBJ2-7; TRBD1 agrees at 8 bases. The V segment lost 8 bases and the J segment 7 bases; nucleotides outside the gene matches: 19. Germline assignment: CDR1 WSHSY and CDR2 SAAADI. This CDR3 has 16 amino acids. The CDR3 DNA is TGCGCCAGCCAGACAGGGGCCGAGCCTAAACGTCGTGAGCAGTACTTC. Protein sequence: CASQTGAEPKRREQYF.

The CDR3 nucleotides read TGTGCCAGCAGTTTAACCTCTTCCTACGAGCAGTTCTTC. Its protein is CASSLTSSYEQFF. The J gene is TRBJ2-1, the V gene TRBV27; D is uncertain. The CDR3 is 13 amino acids. Trimming took off 2 bases at V and 10 bases at J, with 12 bases between the two ends. Germline V gene lookup returns CDR1 MNHEY and CDR2 SMNVEV (reference sequence).

The gene calls are TRBV28 and TRBJ2-1; no clear D. The CDR3 length is 11 residues. V was pared by 7 bases and J by 2 bases, with 3 bases between. In germline, CDR1 is MDHEN, CDR2 SYDVKM. The CDR3, as DNA: TGTGCCAGCAACACCTACAATGAGCAGTTCTTC. Translated, it gives CASNTYNEQFF. The full variable domain, rest sourced from reference TRBV28 and TRBJ2-1, is DVKVTQSSRYLVKRTGEKVFLECVQDMDHENMFWYRQDPGLGLRLIYFSYDVKMKEKGDIPEGYSVSREKKERFSLILESASTNQTSMYLCASNTYNEQFFGPGTRLTVL.